These 2 T cell receptor beta chains share one sample of origin, sequenced in a study of T cells in Graves' hyperthyroidism and ophthalmopathy. It was RNA transcripts that yielded the amplified TCR beta CDR3 regions. The study used the HTBI primer set for a first-round RT-PCR of the TCR CDR3. TCRdb called the multiplex PCR reads again in MiXCR, with one record for every CDR3 protein. The profile shows about 690,000 distinct CDR3 sequences, 15% to 20% of them singletons. Source material: blood. These receptor sequences come from a man in his fifties or sixties with Graves' hyperthyroidism.

This clonotype has ten or more counts. The V call is TRBV10-2, the J call TRBJ2-2, with a possible D match to TRBD2 (6 bases). Trimming removed 4 bases from V and 6 bases from J, with 15 bases in between. The length of the CDR3 is 15 residues. The germline CDR1 and CDR2 sequences are WSHSY and SAAADI. DNA of the CDR3: TGCGCCAGCAGTGGCCCGGGTACGGGGGCCGGGGAGCTGTTTTTT. Protein product: CASSGPGTGAGELFF.

This clonotype came up many times. This chain uses TRBV12-3 or TRBV12-4 with TRBJ2-5; the match to TRBD2 covers 9 bases. V dropped 6 bases and J dropped 4; count of bases not matched to a gene: 6. The CDR3 loop spans 14 amino acids. The CDR3 reads CASSAGGRTETQYF. CDR3 nucleotides: TGTGCCAGCAGCGCGGGAGGGAGGACAGAGACCCAGTACTTC.